A single sample gave rise to the 15 T cell receptor beta chains below, sequenced in a study of PD-L1 blockade in urothelial cancer. The protocol was immunoSEQ multiplex PCR, while the TCRdb copy is restricted to in-frame clones and leaves out a portion. Here the sample spans roughly 130,000 clones, roughly 83% being singletons. Noted time point: pretreatment peripheral blood. The material was PBMCs, obtained around atezolizumab (anti-PD-L1) treatment. Receptors were obtained from a man between 50 and 59 years old with urothelial cancer.

The rearrangement joins TRBV19 to TRBJ2-3, with no clear D. This CDR3 contains 14 residues. Per the germline V gene, CDR1 is LNHDA and CDR2 is SQIVND (reference sequence). V was shortened by 2 bases and J by 5 bases, with 11 bases between the two germline ends. This CDR3 reads CASSINDLRDTQYF. The CDR3 DNA reads as TGTGCCAGTAGTATAAATGACTTGCGAGATACGCAGTATTTT.

The sample holds a few counts of this clone. The rearrangement joins TRBV5-1 to TRBJ2-1; D may be TRBD2 (6 bases). Trimming shortened V by 2 bases and J by 4 bases, and 10 bases separated the two germline ends. Germline-derived CDR1 and CDR2 are SGHRS and YFSETQ. The CDR3 is 14 residues long. CDR3 DNA: TGCGCCAGCAGCTTCGTGACTAGGTACAATGAGCAGTTCTTC. Residues: CASSFVTRYNEQFF.

The V and J genes are TRBV19 and TRBJ1-5; tentative D call: TRBD1 (6 bases). Germline assignment: CDR1 LNHDA and CDR2 SQIVND (reference sequence). There are 14 residues in the CDR3. Trimming removed 3 bases from V and 7 bases from J, with 13 bases in between. The CDR3 reads CASSINGGRQPQHF. In DNA, the CDR3 is TGTGCCAGTAGTATTAATGGGGGCAGGCAGCCCCAGCATTTT. The variable domain in full, with the rest retrieved from reference TRBV19 and TRBJ1-5, is DGGITQSPKYLFRKEGQNVTLSCEQNLNHDAMYWYRQDPGQGLRLIYYSQIVNDFQKGDIAEGYSVSREKKESFPLTVTSAQKNPTAFYLCASSINGGRQPQHFGDGTRLSIL.

The V and J genes are TRBV19 and TRBJ1-4, with D possibly being TRBD1 (5 bases). The V end was cut by 7 bases, the J end by 4 bases, with 13 bases between. CDR3 size: 14 residues. The germline V gene has CDR1 LNHDA and CDR2 SQIVND (reference sequence). Written as DNA, the CDR3 is TGTGCCAGTACCCCTTCAGGGATTAATGAAAAACTGTTTTTT. This sequence encodes CASTPSGINEKLFF.

The chain has TRBV28 and TRBJ1-4; a possible D gene is TRBD1 (6 bases). CDR3 length: 11 amino acids. Looked up from germline, CDR1 is MDHEN and CDR2 is SYDVKM. V lost 8 bases, J lost 14 bases, and 15 bases lay in between. For the CDR3, the DNA is TGTGCCAGCGGACCTACAGGGTTTCTGTTTTTT. Its protein product is CASGPTGFLFF. Based on the CDR3 plus reference TRBV28 and TRBJ1-4, the full variable domain is DVKVTQSSRYLVKRTGEKVFLECVQDMDHENMFWYRQDPGLGLRLIYFSYDVKMKEKGDIPEGYSVSREKKERFSLILESASTNQTSMYLCASGPTGFLFFGSGTQLSVL.

The chain uses TRBV6-6 and TRBJ2-7, with TRBD1 matching 9 bases. The germline V gene encodes CDR1 MNHNY and CDR2 SVGAGI (reference sequence). V lost 0 bases, J lost 2 bases, and 2 bases stayed unmatched. This CDR3 is 15 amino acids long. This chain's CDR3 is CASSYSGQGAYEQYF. CDR3 DNA sequence: TGTGCCAGCAGTTACTCGGGACAGGGAGCCTACGAGCAGTACTTC.

The chain is built from TRBV28 and TRBJ2-7, with D maybe TRBD2 (6 bases). CDR3 length equals 16 residues. Germline lookup yields CDR1 MDHEN and CDR2 SYDVKM. Trimming left V 1 base short and J 3 bases short, with 16 bases between. CDR3 region: CASSLFGGGAGYEQYF. The CDR3 DNA sequence: TGTGCCAGCAGTTTATTTGGGGGAGGAGCTGGCTACGAGCAGTACTTC.

This clone was observed once. The genes are TRBV7-2 and TRBJ2-1, with a weak D call TRBD2 (6 bases). This CDR3 has 16 amino acids. Trimming removed 1 base at V and 4 bases at J, with 14 bases between. The germline CDR1 and CDR2 sequences are SGHTA and FQGNSA. The CDR3 DNA sequence: TGTGCCAGCAGCTTAGTAACGGTTCGGGGGTACAATGAGCAGTTCTTC. Amino acids: CASSLVTVRGYNEQFF.

J is TRBJ2-7 and V is TRBV28; the match to TRBD2 covers 7 bases. Trimming took 4 bases from V and 2 from J; bases not matched to a gene: 11. The CDR3 extends over 16 amino acids. Germline CDR1 and CDR2: MDHEN and SYDVKM. The CDR3 DNA reads as TGTGCCAGCAGTTCCCATGGAGCTAGCGGACCCTACGAGCAGTACTTC. Encoded protein: CASSSHGASGPYEQYF.

The rearrangement joins TRBV9 to TRBJ2-2; TRBD2 agrees at 10 bases. The germline V gene has CDR1 SGDLS and CDR2 YYNGEE. J lost 6 bases, V lost 2 bases, and 7 bases had no gene match. This CDR3 is 16 amino acids long. The chain's CDR3 is CASSVHEGLASGELFF. The CDR3 bases are TGTGCCAGCAGCGTCCACGAGGGACTAGCGTCCGGGGAGCTGTTTTTT.

The chain uses TRBV28 and TRBJ1-2; tentatively, D is TRBD1 (5 bases). With 6 bases removed from V and 8 bases from J, the gap between germline ends came to 16 bases. This CDR3 has 13 amino acids. Germline V gene sequence: CDR1 MDHEN, CDR2 SYDVKM. Written as DNA, the CDR3 is TGTGCCAGCAGCGAATTGAGGTGGGGCGGCTACACCTTC. The encoded protein is CASSELRWGGYTF.

This chain links TRBV15 with TRBJ1-1; 7 positions agree with TRBD1. Germline V gene sequence: CDR1 LNHNV, CDR2 YYDKDF (reference sequence). V was pared by 1 base and J by 12 bases, with 17 bases of the junction left unmatched. This CDR3 comprises 16 residues. The CDR3 nucleotides are TGTGCCACCAGCAGAGCGCGAGGGGGACAGAAACCTTTGTCTTTCTTT. This gives the protein CATSRARGGQKPLSFF.

This chain connects TRBV27 to TRBJ1-2, with D possibly matching TRBD1 (5 bases). Germline V gene lookup returns CDR1 MNHEY and CDR2 SMNVEV (reference sequence). Between the trimmed V and J ends, which lost 3 bases and 8 bases, there was a span of 22 bases. CDR3 length equals 16 residues. The CDR3 loop reads CASSFGQGFGVEGYTF. The CDR3, as DNA: TGTGCCAGCAGTTTCGGCCAGGGTTTTGGAGTGGAGGGCTACACCTTC.

As concerns this clone: This specimen includes other DNA sequences encoding the same CDR3. V gene TRBV6-6 combines with J gene TRBJ1-6, with 7 bases that match TRBD1. The CDR3 extends over 15 amino acids. J lost 7 bases, V lost 0 bases, and 3 bases had no gene match. In germline, CDR1 is MNHNY, CDR2 SVGAGI (reference sequence). In DNA form, the CDR3 reads TGTGCCAGCAGTTACTCGATACAGGGGAATTCACCCCTCCACTTT. Protein product: CASSYSIQGNSPLHF.

This chain links TRBV28 with TRBJ1-1; TRBD1 is a possible D gene (5 bases). V lost 6 bases and J lost 2, with 16 bases in between. The CDR3 is made up of 15 amino acids. Germline CDR1 and CDR2: MDHEN and SYDVKM. The CDR3 here is CASRPSRGLNTEAFF. CDR3 coding DNA: TGTGCCAGCAGGCCAAGCCGGGGACTAAACACTGAAGCTTTCTTT.